The entry below describes one T cell receptor (beta chain). Within the sample, other DNA sequences also encode this same CDR3. Authors' analysis steps: Researchers report that nucleated cell counts were estimated from reference gene primer amplification. Profiled with immunoSEQ multiplex PCR; TCRdb holds only in-frame clones, not every one. V and J calls and clone size are given by that table; D and trimming were obtained from the DNA. The table includes 450,000 or so clones, about 90% detected once. This CDR3 region has 11 residues. V shed 4 bases and J shed 8 bases, with 8 bases lying between them. Germline CDR1 is SQVTM and CDR2 is ANQGSEA. These data originate in a study of blood T cell repertoires in COVID-19. Study-wide context: COVID-19 samples, acute and convalescent, were from the United States, Italy and Spain. T cells, B-cell-depleted T cells, or PBMCs provided the cDNA or gDNA that served as material.

Patients of the Seattle cohort, enrolled during active infection, were followed longitudinally. The sample consisted of peripheral blood. The receptor was derived from a young man with COVID-19, enrolled during active disease. V gene TRBV29-1 combines with J gene TRBJ1-4; D uncertain. CDR3 DNA: TGCAGCGTTGTGGGAGGAGAAAAACTGTTTTTT. Amino acids: CSVVGGEKLFF.